The 9 T cell receptor beta chains in this list originate from one sample, sequenced in a study of CD8 T cells in ankylosing spondylitis (dated by TCRdb to 2015 to 2018). Library preparation was by 5' RACE. TCRdb shows the sequencer as Illumina HiSeq 2500. TCRdb trimmed public reads at Q25 via fastp, called clones via MiXCR and kept in-frame beta chains. Each CDR3 protein gets just one entry, which takes the most common genes and DNA from the rows behind it. The sample includes 240,000 or so distinct CDR3 sequences, with 8% to 9.5% observed a single time. Under 7.5% of the sample lies in the top ten. The material sequenced was blood, either unsorted or a sorted T cell fraction (not recorded which). The receptors were sampled from a male donor with ankylosing spondylitis or in good health (not recorded which).

This chain joins TRBV30 and TRBJ2-5; 9 nucleotides agree with TRBD1. Trimming at V came to 4 bases and at J to 9 bases, leaving 12 bases not matched to a gene. The germline gives CDR1 GTSNPN, CDR2 SVGIG (reference sequence). This CDR3 region has 14 residues. This CDR3 is CAWTTGTGTGAQYF. The CDR3, as DNA: TGTGCCTGGACTACCGGGACAGGGACCGGGGCCCAGTACTTC.

This clonotype occurred many times. This rearrangement joins TRBV5-1 to TRBJ1-2; D is perhaps TRBD1 (5 bases). CDR3 size: 15 residues. V shed 4 bases and J shed 0 bases, with 13 bases lying between them. Germline loops: CDR1 SGHRS, CDR2 YFSETQ. The CDR3 sequence is CASSPGQSANYGYTF. Written as DNA, the CDR3 is TGCGCCAGCAGCCCAGGACAAAGTGCTAACTATGGCTACACCTTC.

This clonotype appeared many times. V and J are TRBV29-1 and TRBJ2-7; D is possibly TRBD2 (6 bases). The ends were cut back, 5 bases at V and 7 bases at J, with 21 bases in the middle. Germline CDR1 and CDR2: SQVTM and ANQGSEA. The CDR3 length is 14 residues. CDR3 in DNA: TGCAGCGTTACCCCGGGACTCCACCTGAAGGAGCAGTACTTC. Its translation: CSVTPGLHLKEQYF.

This clonotype was seen at least ten times. V gene TRBV2 combines with J gene TRBJ2-7; 11 positions match TRBD2. The CDR3 runs 15 residues. V shed 6 bases and J 3 bases; nucleotides not matched to a gene: 7. The germline V gene has CDR1 SNHLY and CDR2 FYNNEI. The CDR3 is CASRFLAGGFYEQYF. In DNA form, the CDR3 reads TGTGCCAGCAGGTTCCTAGCGGGAGGTTTCTACGAGCAGTACTTC.

This clonotype has just a few counts. In DNA form, the CDR3 reads TGTGCCAGCAGTCCCCAGACAGGGAAGGGCTACGAGCAGTACTTC. Protein product: CASSPQTGKGYEQYF. This chain links TRBV27 with TRBJ2-7; 7 bases are a match to TRBD1. V trimming: 5 bases; J trimming: 3 bases; junction bases outside the gene matches: 10. Per the germline V gene, CDR1 is MNHEY and CDR2 is SMNVEV (reference sequence). The CDR3 extends over 15 amino acids.

The table lists this clonotype with many counts. V is TRBV9 and J is TRBJ1-2, with a tentative D call TRBD1 (6 bases). In germline, CDR1 is SGDLS, CDR2 YYNGEE. V was clipped by 4 bases and J by 7 bases, with 11 bases between them. The CDR3 length is 12 residues. The CDR3 region is CASSRDTFGYTF. CDR3 DNA: TGTGCCAGCAGCCGGGACACTTTTGGCTACACCTTC.

This clonotype was counted between two and nine times. The gene calls are TRBV7-2 and TRBJ2-7, with TRBD2 matching 9 bases. Germline V gives CDR1 SGHTA, CDR2 FQGNSA. This CDR3 is built from 14 residues. The J segment lost 5 bases and the V segment lost 1 base, leaving 3 bases of the junction unmatched. The CDR3 here is CASSLGGLADEQYF. CDR3 DNA sequence: TGTGCCAGCAGCTTAGGGGGACTAGCTGACGAGCAGTACTTC. Based on the CDR3 plus reference TRBV7-2 and TRBJ2-7, the full variable domain is GAGVSQSPSNKVTEKGKDVELRCDPISGHTALYWYRQSLGQGLEFLIYFQGNSAPDKSGLPSDRFSAERTGGSVSTLTIQRTQQEDSAVYLCASSLGGLADEQYFGPGTRLTVT.

This clonotype occurred a few times. The V and J genes are TRBV25-1 and TRBJ1-1, with TRBD1 as a possible D gene (5 bases). Trimming left V 8 bases short and J 5 bases short, with 9 bases between. Germline CDR1 reads MGHDK; CDR2 reads SYGVNS. This CDR3 has 11 residues. The CDR3 nucleotides are TGTGCCAGCGGGGAGGGGACTGAAGCTTTCTTT. It yields the protein CASGEGTEAFF.

To note about this clonotype: A clone one base away is much larger, so this may be a read error. CDR3 in DNA: TGTGCCAGCAGCGCGGGGGCAGGGCTTCAAGAGACCCAGTACTTC. It codes for CASSAGAGLQETQYF. The chain is built from TRBV7-6 and TRBJ2-5, with D possibly matching TRBD2 (7 bases). Trimming left V 5 bases short and J 2 bases short, with 15 bases between. From germline, CDR1 is SGHVS and CDR2 FNYEAQ. CDR3 length equals 15 residues.